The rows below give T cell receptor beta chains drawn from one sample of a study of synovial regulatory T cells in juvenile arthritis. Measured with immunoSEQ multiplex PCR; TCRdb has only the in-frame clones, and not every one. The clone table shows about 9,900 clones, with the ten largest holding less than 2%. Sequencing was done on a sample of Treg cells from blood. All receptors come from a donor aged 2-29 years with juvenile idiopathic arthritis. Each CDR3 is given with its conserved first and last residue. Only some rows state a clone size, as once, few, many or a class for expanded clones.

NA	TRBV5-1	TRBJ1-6	CASSLDRAGNSPLHF
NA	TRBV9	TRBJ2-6	CASSEAGLSDVLTF
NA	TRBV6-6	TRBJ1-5	CASRVTGDQPQHF
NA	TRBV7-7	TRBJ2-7	CASSSGGGYEQYF
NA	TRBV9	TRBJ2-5	CASSAPTGGKETQYF
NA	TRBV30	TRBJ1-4	CAWSVIGLGSEKLFF
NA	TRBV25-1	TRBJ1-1	CASTRGTEAFF
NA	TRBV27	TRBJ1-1	CASSRIGGANTEAFF
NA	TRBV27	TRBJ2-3	CASSLSTSTDTQYF
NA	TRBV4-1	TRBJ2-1	CASSHGLLNNEQFF
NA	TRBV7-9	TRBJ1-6	CASSLGAGTGNSPLHF
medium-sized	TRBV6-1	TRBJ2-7	CASLRDRGTYEQYF
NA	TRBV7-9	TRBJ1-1	CASSLGGPRTEAFF
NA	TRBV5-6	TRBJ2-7	CASSGLTRGSYEQYF
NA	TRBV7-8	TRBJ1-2	CASSLTRVPRYGYTF
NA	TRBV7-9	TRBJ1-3	CASSLLYRGEENTIYF
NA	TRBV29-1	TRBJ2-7	CSVVEGEHLEQYF
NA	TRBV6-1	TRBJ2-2	CASSQLTGSGELFF
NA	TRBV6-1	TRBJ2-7	CASSEVSRSYSYEQYF
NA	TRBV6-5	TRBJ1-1	CASSYGTGTEAFF
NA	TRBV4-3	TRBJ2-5	CASSQVGGSKTQYF
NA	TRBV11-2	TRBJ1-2	CASSLGAGVDLYGYTF
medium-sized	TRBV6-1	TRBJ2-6	CASSEMGRISGANVLTF
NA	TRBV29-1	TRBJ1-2	CSVVPDIVGGGYTF
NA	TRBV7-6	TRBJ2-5	CASSRLGETQYF
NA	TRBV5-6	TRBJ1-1	CASSLDLNTEAFF
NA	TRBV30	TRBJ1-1	CAWNPGLNTEAFF
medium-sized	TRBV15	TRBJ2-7	CATSRGGGGTYEQYF
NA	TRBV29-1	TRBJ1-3	CSVISSGNTIYF
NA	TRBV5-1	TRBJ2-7	CASSFKFSSGSYEQYF
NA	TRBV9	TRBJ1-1	CASSGQGYTEAFF
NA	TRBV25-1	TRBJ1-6	CASSSIGESPLHF
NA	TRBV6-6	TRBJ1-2	CASSYQDWGGYTF
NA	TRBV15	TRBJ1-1	CATSREVDTEAFF
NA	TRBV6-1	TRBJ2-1	CASILGQGVRNEQFF
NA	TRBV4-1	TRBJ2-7	CASSTTGARPPYEQYF
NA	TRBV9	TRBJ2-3	CASSVYSDLTDTQYF
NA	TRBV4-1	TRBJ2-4	CASSQVGHRLSF
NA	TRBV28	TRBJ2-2	CAVWVFNTGELFF
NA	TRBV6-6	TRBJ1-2	CASTALTTGTVKGYTF
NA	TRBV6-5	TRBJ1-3	CASTPGPSSGNTIYF
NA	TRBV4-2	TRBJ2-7	CASSQDRSDYEQYF
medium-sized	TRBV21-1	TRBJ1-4	CASSKGRDTGEKLFF
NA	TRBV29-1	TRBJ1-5	CSVLGQGNQPQHF
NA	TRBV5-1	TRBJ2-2	CASSFLPNTGELFF
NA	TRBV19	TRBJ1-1	CATDPGRWGTEAFF
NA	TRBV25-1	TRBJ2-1	CASSEWRSNNEQFF
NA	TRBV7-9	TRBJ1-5	CASSLDSLRPQHF
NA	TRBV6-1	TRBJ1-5	CASTSHRDRVRPQHF
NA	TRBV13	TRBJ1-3	CASSLRGFGGNTIYF
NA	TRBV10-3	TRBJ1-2	CAISEMRGDGYTF
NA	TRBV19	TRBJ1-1	CASSNSPGSPMNTEAFF
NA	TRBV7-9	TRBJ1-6	CASTFSRGIDNSPLHF
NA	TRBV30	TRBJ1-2	CAWSVELLGGYTF
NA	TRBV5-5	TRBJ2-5	CASSFGTGPQETQYF
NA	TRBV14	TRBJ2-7	CASSQASIAGAYEQYF
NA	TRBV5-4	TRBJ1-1	CASSPRGIGDTEAFF
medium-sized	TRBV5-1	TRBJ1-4	CASSLVGRTNEKLFF
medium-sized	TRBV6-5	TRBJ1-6	CASTPRWHYNSPLHF
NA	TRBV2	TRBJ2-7	CASSSTKGGYSYEQYF